The 20 T cell receptor beta chains in this list originate from one sample, sequenced in a study of shared clonotypes between healthy human individuals. Naive CD8 cells lacked CD45RO, underwent positive selection for CCR7 and left out terminally differentiated effector memory CD45RA+ cells. Only in-frame clones appear in the TCRdb table, and some are missing; sequencing was by immunoSEQ multiplex PCR. The data contain around 550,000 clones, around 95% of them seen just once; the ten biggest clones take up about 0.11%. Sequencing was done on a sample of naive CD8+ T cells sorted from blood. Receptors were obtained from a woman in her twenties or thirties in good health.

The chain is built from TRBV14 and TRBJ2-5; no clear D gene. V dropped 1 base and J dropped 4 bases, with 13 bases sitting between them. The CDR3 loop spans 15 amino acids. Germline values: CDR1 SGHDN, CDR2 FVKESK. The DNA for the CDR3 is TGTGCCAGCAGCCAAGTGGCTATAGGGCGAGAGACCCAGTACTTC. Its translation is CASSQVAIGRETQYF. Full variable domain (outside the CDR3, taken from reference TRBV14 and TRBJ2-5): EAGVTQFPSHSVIEKGQTVTLRCDPISGHDNLYWYRRVMGKEIKFLLHFVKESKQDESGMPNNRFLAERTGGTYSTLKVQPAELEDSGVYFCASSQVAIGRETQYFGPGTRLLVL.

The count of this clone is one. The chain combines TRBV6-5 with TRBJ1-5; a possible D gene is TRBD1 (5 bases). V was cut by 6 bases and J by 6 bases, with 12 bases left in between. Germline CDR1 is MNHEY and CDR2 is SVGAGI. There are 13 residues in the CDR3. DNA for the CDR3: TGTGCCAGCAGAACGGGACTCACTCAGCCCCAGCATTTT. Its protein is CASRTGLTQPQHF.

This sequence joins TRBV19 and TRBJ2-1, with a possible D match to TRBD2 (6 bases). The germline V gene encodes CDR1 LNHDA and CDR2 SQIVND (reference sequence). This CDR3 region has 12 residues. V shed 3 bases and J shed 15 bases, with 15 bases lying between them. The CDR3 DNA sequence: TGTGCCAGTAGTATGGAGGGAGTCGATCTGTTCTTC. It is translated as CASSMEGVDLFF.

This clone was observed once. The chain has TRBV27 and TRBJ1-1, with TRBD1 as a possible D gene (6 bases). Per the germline V gene, CDR1 is MNHEY and CDR2 is SMNVEV (reference sequence). The CDR3 is 14 amino acids. Trimming took off 3 bases at V and 0 bases at J, with 8 bases between the two ends. CDR3 coding DNA: TGTGCCAGCAGTTTGCGACAGGTGAACACTGAAGCTTTCTTT. Encoded protein: CASSLRQVNTEAFF.

This clone occurred once. J is TRBJ2-7 and V is TRBV12-5; no firm D call. The CDR3 totals 11 residues. Trimming took 1 base from V and 6 from J, leaving 4 bases between them. The germline V gene encodes CDR1 LGHNT and CDR2 FRNRAP. This CDR3 reads CASGLGSEQYF. Here the CDR3 DNA reads TGTGCTAGTGGTTTGGGGAGCGAGCAGTACTTC.

The chain combines TRBV5-1 with TRBJ2-5; no clear D. The tail of the sequence fits TRBJ2-7 better, so the J call may be wrong. The CDR3 consists of 13 residues. CDR1 and CDR2 from the germline V gene are SGHRS and YFSETQ. CDR3 sequence: CASSLEESYEQYF. In DNA form, the CDR3 reads TGCGCCAGCAGCTTGGAAGAATCCTACGAGCAGTACTTC.

V is TRBV9 and J is TRBJ2-7; maybe TRBD2 (6 bases). Trimming shortened V by 3 bases and J by 5 bases, and 15 bases separated the two germline ends. CDR1 and CDR2 from the germline V gene are SGDLS and YYNGEE. The CDR3 is made up of 14 amino acids. For the CDR3, the DNA is TGTGCCAGCAGCGCTACGACTAGAAGCCACGAGCAGTACTTC. It is translated as CASSATTRSHEQYF.

The chain uses TRBV29-1 and TRBJ2-5; 7 positions agree with TRBD2. Trimming at V came to 6 bases and at J to 5 bases, leaving 12 bases not matched to a gene. The germline gives CDR1 SQVTM, CDR2 ANQGSEA. The CDR3 totals 14 residues. The DNA for the CDR3 is TGCAGCGTGGAGGGAGGGCGCGTGGGGGAGACCCAGTACTTC. It translates to CSVEGGRVGETQYF.

This clone was counted once. The rearrangement links TRBV6-6 to TRBJ1-4; no reliable D call. The CDR3 covers 14 residues. The V gene's germline CDR1 is MNHNY and CDR2 SVGAGI (reference sequence). The V and J ends lost 5 bases and 3 bases respectively, with 10 bases between them. CDR3 sequence: CASSEWGSNEKLFF. The CDR3 DNA is TGTGCCAGCAGTGAGTGGGGATCTAATGAAAAACTGTTTTTT.

The chain uses TRBV21-1 and TRBJ2-1; TRBD2, the table's D call, was not compared with the DNA. TRBV21-1 is an annotated pseudogene. CDR3 length equals 15 residues. The CDR3 nucleotides are TGTGCCAGTAGGCTGAGCGGGAGCCCAAACAATGAGCAGTTCTTC. Amino acid sequence: CASRLSGSPNNEQFF.

The chain employs TRBV10-2 and TRBJ1-5; a possible D gene is TRBD1 (5 bases). The germline V and J ends were trimmed by 8 bases and 6 bases, with 14 bases remaining between them. This CDR3 comprises 13 residues. Germline assignment: CDR1 WSHSY and CDR2 SAAADI. CDR3 residues: CASHDVGGQPQHF. For the CDR3, the DNA is TGCGCCAGCCACGACGTTGGGGGTCAGCCCCAGCATTTT.

This clone was picked up one time. This chain links TRBV5-8 with TRBJ2-6; TRBD1 matches 9 bases. Germline CDR1 SGHTS, CDR2 YDEGEE. V lost 2 bases to trimming and J lost 0 bases; unmatched junction nucleotides: 6. This CDR3 has 18 residues. The CDR3 DNA reads TGTGCCAGCAGCTTAGACAGGGGGGTCCTCTCTGGGGCCAACGTCCTGACTTTC. It codes for CASSLDRGVLSGANVLTF.

This clone was detected only a few times. V gene TRBV30 combines with J gene TRBJ1-1, with no clear D. The V and J ends lost 4 bases and 3 bases respectively, with 12 bases between them. Germline CDR1 GTSNPN, CDR2 SVGIG (reference sequence). The length of the CDR3 is 13 residues. In DNA, the CDR3 is TGTGCCTGGACTCCGGTCTTGGACACTGAAGCTTTCTTT. It translates to CAWTPVLDTEAFF. Full variable domain (outside the CDR3, taken from reference TRBV30 and TRBJ1-1): SQTIHQWPATLVQPVGSPLSLECTVEGTSNPNLYWYRQAAGRGLQLLFYSVGIGQISSEVPQNLSASRPQDRQFILSSKKLLLSDSGFYLCAWTPVLDTEAFFGQGTRLTVV.

The rearrangement links TRBV19 to TRBJ2-1; D not resolved. CDR3 size: 14 residues. The germline V gene has CDR1 LNHDA and CDR2 SQIVND (reference sequence). Trimming removed 8 bases at V and 3 bases at J, with 14 bases between. CDR3 region: CASAPGVGYNEQFF. Written as DNA, the CDR3 is TGTGCCAGTGCTCCTGGCGTAGGCTACAATGAGCAGTTCTTC.

The chain has TRBV7-8 and TRBJ2-7; 11 bases map to TRBD1. Germline V CDR1 and CDR2: SGHVS, FQNEAQ. The V and J ends lost 5 bases and 5 bases, in that order; junction bases with no gene match: 5. The CDR3 runs 14 residues. The CDR3 nucleotides are TGTGCCAGCAGCCCACGGACAGGGGGCCACGAGCAGTACTTC. Its protein product is CASSPRTGGHEQYF.

The chain recombines TRBV28 with TRBJ2-7; TRBD2 is a possible D gene (5 bases). CDR1 is MDHEN and CDR2 is SYDVKM in the germline V gene. Trimming removed 10 bases at V and 4 bases at J, with 17 bases between. This CDR3 has 13 amino acids. CDR3 amino acids: CATTPGIGYEQYF. For the CDR3, the DNA is TGTGCCACAACCCCGGGGATCGGTTACGAGCAGTACTTC.

This clone occurred once. The chain links TRBV28 to TRBJ2-5; 13 bases map to TRBD2. Germline values: CDR1 MDHEN, CDR2 SYDVKM. After removal of 6 bases from V and 4 bases from J, the junction contained 8 bases not matched to a gene. The CDR3 covers 16 residues. The CDR3 loop reads CASRGTSGRALETQYF. The CDR3 DNA is TGTGCCAGCAGGGGCACTAGCGGGAGGGCCTTAGAGACCCAGTACTTC.

J is TRBJ1-4 and V is TRBV6-5; no clear D gene. V shed 2 bases and J shed 8 bases, with 12 bases lying between them. This CDR3 region has 14 residues. Germline V gives CDR1 MNHEY, CDR2 SVGAGI. The CDR3 here is CASSYVVTGEKLFF. The DNA for the CDR3 is TGTGCCAGCAGTTACGTAGTAACGGGGGAAAAACTGTTTTTT.

The chain couples TRBV29-1 to TRBJ2-5; no reliable D call. The CDR3 consists of 12 residues. CDR1 is SQVTM and CDR2 is ANQGSEA in the germline V gene. Trimming left V 7 bases short and J 7 bases short, with 16 bases between. In nucleotides, the CDR3 is TGCAGCGCCTACTATGGCCCAGGGACCCAGTACTTC. The encoded protein is CSAYYGPGTQYF.

The rearrangement joins TRBV9 to TRBJ2-1; TRBD2 agrees at 9 bases. The V segment lost 4 bases and the J segment 3 bases; nucleotides outside the gene matches: 8. Germline CDR1 and CDR2: SGDLS and YYNGEE. The CDR3 sequence is 16 residues long. CDR3 protein: CASSSGTSSGYNEQFF. CDR3 sequence (DNA): TGTGCCAGCAGCTCTGGGACTAGCAGCGGCTACAATGAGCAGTTCTTC.